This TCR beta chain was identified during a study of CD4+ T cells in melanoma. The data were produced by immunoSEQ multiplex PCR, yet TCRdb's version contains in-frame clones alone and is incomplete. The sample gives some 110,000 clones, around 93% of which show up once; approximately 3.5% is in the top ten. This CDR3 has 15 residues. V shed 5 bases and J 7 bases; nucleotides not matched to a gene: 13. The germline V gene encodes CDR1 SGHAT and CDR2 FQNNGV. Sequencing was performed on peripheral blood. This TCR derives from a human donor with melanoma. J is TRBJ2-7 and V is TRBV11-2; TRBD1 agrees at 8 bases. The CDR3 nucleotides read TGTGCCAGCAGCCGACACCTAGACAGGGGAAGAGAGCAGTACTTC. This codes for CASSRHLDRGREQYF.